Sequencing of this T cell receptor beta chain was carried out in a study of blood T cell repertoires in COVID-19. V gave up 5 bases and J gave up 0 bases, with 12 bases separating them. CDR3 length: 15 residues. The germline gives CDR1 LGHNT, CDR2 FRNRAP. Source study methods: For nucleated cells, counts were estimated from reference gene primer amplification. The table came from immunoSEQ multiplex PCR; TCRdb's copy has only in-frame clones and leaves some out. V and J calls and clone size are those listed in that table; D and trimming were worked out from the DNA. Seen here are around 170,000 clones, around 84% observed once, and the top ten hold 14%.

This clonotype was obtained from a man aged 30-40 years with active or convalescent COVID-19. What was sequenced was peripheral blood. This chain links TRBV12-5 with TRBJ2-3; D perhaps matches TRBD2 (6 bases). Written as DNA, the CDR3 is TGTGCTAGTGGTCTAACCGGGACTAGCACAGATACGCAGTATTTT. Protein: CASGLTGTSTDTQYF. The full variable domain, completed using reference TRBV12-5 and TRBJ2-3, is DARVTQTPRHKVTEMGQEVTMRCQPILGHNTVFWYRQTMMQGLELLAYFRNRAPLDDSGMPKDRFSAEMPDATLATLKIQPSEPRDSAVYFCASGLTGTSTDTQYFGPGTRLTVL.